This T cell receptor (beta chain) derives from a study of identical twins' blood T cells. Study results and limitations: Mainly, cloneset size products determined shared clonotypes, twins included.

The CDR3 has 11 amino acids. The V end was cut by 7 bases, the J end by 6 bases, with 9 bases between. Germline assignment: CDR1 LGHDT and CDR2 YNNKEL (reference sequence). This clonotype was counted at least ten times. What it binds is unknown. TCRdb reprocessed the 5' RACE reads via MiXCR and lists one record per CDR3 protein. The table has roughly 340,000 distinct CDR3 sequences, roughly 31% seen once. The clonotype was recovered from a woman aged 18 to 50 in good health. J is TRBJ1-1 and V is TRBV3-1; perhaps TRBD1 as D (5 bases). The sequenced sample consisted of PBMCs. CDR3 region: CASTGGAEAFF. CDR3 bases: TGTGCCAGCACCGGGGGAGCTGAAGCTTTCTTT.